These 31 T cell receptor beta chains were sequenced from one sample in a study of T cell clonality in common variable immunodeficiency. Using immunoSEQ multiplex PCR, the repertoire was profiled, and TCRdb retains in-frame clones only, with some absent. This repertoire holds about 42,000 clones, and none appear only once. The material sequenced was peripheral blood mononuclear cells. The receptor set was obtained from a person between 18 and 75 years old in good health.

This clone was counted many times. The sequenced fragment ends 3 residues before the CDR3 boundary, so the rest is inferred from the germline J gene. The chain joins TRBV5-1 to TRBJ2-7; TRBD2 might be the D (7 bases). CDR1 SGHRS and CDR2 YFSETQ come from the germline V gene. The CDR3 totals 15 residues. Trimming left V 4 bases short and J 2 bases short, with 16 bases between. The CDR3 loop reads CASSPLAGGPYEQYF. The CDR3 DNA, read in part, is TGCGCCAGCAGCCCCCTTGCCGGGGGGCCCTACGAG. The complete variable domain, with remaining parts taken from reference TRBV5-1 and TRBJ2-7, reads KAGVTQTPRYLIKTRGQQVTLSCSPISGHRSVSWYQQTPGQGLQFLFEYFSETQRNKGNFPGRFSGRQFSNSRSEMNVSTLELGDSALYLCASSPLAGGPYEQYFGPGTRLTVT.

Concerning this clone: The read comes to an end 3 residues before the CDR3 does, leaving the germline J gene to fill in the end. This rearrangement joins TRBV7-3 to TRBJ1-2; 11 positions match TRBD1. The length of the CDR3 is 15 residues. Germline V gene sequence: CDR1 SGHTA, CDR2 FQGTGA. This CDR3 is CASSLTRTGGNDYTF. The DNA read from the CDR3 is TGTGCCAGCAGCTTAACTCGGACAGGGGGCAATGAC. Complete variable domain (other parts from reference TRBV7-3 and TRBJ1-2): GAGVSQTPSNKVTEKGKYVELRCDPISGHTALYWYRQSLGQGPEFLIYFQGTGAADDSGLPNDRFFAVRPEGSVSTLKIQRTERGDSAVYLCASSLTRTGGNDYTFGSGTRLTVV.

This clone was seen many times. The CDR3 end is not reached by the read, which stops 3 residues before it; the germline J gene fills it in. The chain combines TRBV5-1 with TRBJ2-5, with 15 positions matching TRBD2. V trimming: 3 bases; J trimming: 4 bases; junction bases outside the gene matches: 4. The CDR3 has 16 amino acids. The V gene's germline CDR1 is SGHRS and CDR2 YFSETQ. CDR3 DNA, as far as it was read: TGCGCCAGCAGCTCCCCGGGACTAGCGGGAGGAGAGACC. This translates into CASSSPGLAGGET. The whole CDR3 sequence is CASSSPGLAGGETQYF.

This clone was recorded at least ten times. The CDR3 sequence is CASSYRLQGAGETQYF. The CDR3 bases that were read are TGCGCCAGCAGCTACCGTTTACAGGGGGCTGGAGAGACC. This chain uses TRBV5-1 with TRBJ2-5, with 9 bases fitting TRBD1. The read finishes 3 residues shy of the CDR3 end, and the germline J gene is used to complete it. The germline V gene encodes CDR1 SGHRS and CDR2 YFSETQ. The CDR3 sequence is 16 residues long. The J segment lost 4 bases and the V segment lost 3 bases, leaving 10 bases of the junction unmatched.

This clone was seen many times. Read coverage stops 3 residues before the CDR3 terminus; the germline J gene supplies the remainder. The chain carries TRBV5-1 and TRBJ2-2, with a weak D call TRBD1 (5 bases). Germline V gene sequence: CDR1 SGHRS, CDR2 YFSETQ. The CDR3 runs 14 residues. CDR3 DNA, as far as it was read: TGCGCCAGCAGCTTTTTGGGGCCAAATGAAAAG. Amino acids: CASSFLGPNEK. The whole CDR3 is CASSFLGPNEKLFF.

This clone was seen repeatedly, ten times or more. With the read ending 3 residues before the CDR3 end, the germline J gene is used to fill in that end. This chain joins TRBV7-2 and TRBJ2-2; 9 positions match TRBD1. The CDR3 totals 14 residues. The J segment lost 6 bases and the V segment lost 1 base, leaving 0 bases of the junction unmatched. Germline CDR1 SGHTA, CDR2 FQGNSA. The DNA read from the CDR3 is TGTGCCAGCAGCTTAGACAGGGGGCCCGGGGAG. Its translation: CASSLDRGPGE. The complete CDR3 protein is CASSLDRGPGELFF.

This clone has ten or more counts. The observed sequence ends 3 residues before the CDR3 terminus, with the missing tail filled in from the germline J gene. The chain recombines TRBV19 with TRBJ1-5; 7 bases align to TRBD1. V dropped 4 bases and J dropped 4; count of bases not matched to a gene: 10. The CDR3 has 16 residues. Germline loops: CDR1 LNHDA, CDR2 SQIVND (reference sequence). The CDR3 here is CASSTTLRDRNQPQHF. The part of the CDR3 DNA that was read is TGTGCCAGTAGTACCACCCTTCGGGACAGAAATCAGCCC.

This clone was seen repeatedly, ten times or more. The covered CDR3 bases are TGTGCCAGCAGTTATACAGCGGGAGCCTACGAG. The encoded protein is CASSYTAGAYE. The entire CDR3 protein reads CASSYTAGAYEQYF. V gene TRBV6-2 or TRBV6-3 combines with J gene TRBJ2-7, with TRBD2 matching over 8 bases. The read ends 3 residues before the CDR3 terminus; that terminus is restored from the germline J gene. With 3 bases clipped from V and 2 bases from J, the junction kept 3 bases outside the gene matches. Germline-derived CDR1 and CDR2 are MNHEY and SVGEGT. The CDR3 loop spans 14 amino acids.

This clone was seen at least ten times. The read is 3 residues too short to cover the CDR3 end, so that end is filled in from the germline J gene. Other DNA sequences of this sample code for an identical CDR3. The chain uses TRBV7-2 and TRBJ2-5, with D uncertain. The CDR3 consists of 16 residues. Trimming shortened V by 0 bases and J by 2 bases, and 13 bases separated the two germline ends. Germline V gives CDR1 SGHTA, CDR2 FQGNSA. CDR3 amino acids: CASSLAPSGPQETQYF. The CDR3 bases that were read are TGTGCCAGCAGCTTAGCTCCTAGTGGCCCGCAAGAGACC.

This clone was recorded many times. Read data end 3 residues before the CDR3 end; the end is taken from the germline J gene. The chain has TRBV4-1 and TRBJ2-5, with TRBD1 identical over 10 bases. The J segment lost 4 bases and the V segment lost 2 bases, leaving 4 bases of the junction unmatched. From germline, CDR1 is MGHRA and CDR2 YSYEKL. The CDR3 totals 15 residues. CDR3 protein: CASSQPGQGLETQYF. The covered CDR3 bases are TGCGCCAGCAGCCAACCGGGACAGGGGTTAGAGACC.

This clone was found many times. The CDR3 is cut off 3 residues early in the read; its end comes from the germline J gene. The genes are TRBV9 and TRBJ2-2; weak D call: TRBD1 (6 bases). The CDR3 sequence is 14 residues long. Trimming took 2 bases from V and 1 from J, leaving 6 bases between them. In germline, CDR1 is SGDLS, CDR2 YYNGEE. Incomplete CDR3 DNA: TGTGCCAGCAGCGTGACAGGGAACACCGGGGAG. It codes for CASSVTGNTGE. The CDR3 in its entirety is CASSVTGNTGELFF.

Only a few counts were recorded for this clone. The CDR3 is cut off 3 residues early in the read; its end comes from the germline J gene. This sequence joins TRBV7-2 and TRBJ1-1, with a tentative D call TRBD1 (5 bases). CDR3 size: 13 residues. Germline CDR1 and CDR2: SGHTA and FQGNSA. The sequenced part of the CDR3 DNA is TGTGCCAGCAGCGCGGGGCGGGGTATGAAA. It is translated as CASSAGRGMK. The whole CDR3 protein reads CASSAGRGMKAFF.

This clone was counted many times. The read comes to an end 3 residues before the CDR3 does, leaving the germline J gene to fill in the end. The chain uses TRBV19 and TRBJ1-5, with a tentative D call TRBD1 (6 bases). The length of the CDR3 is 16 residues. Germline V gives CDR1 LNHDA, CDR2 SQIVND (reference sequence). Trimming removed 3 bases from V and 4 bases from J, with 16 bases in between. The CDR3 spells CASSIAKQGRNQPQHF. Partial CDR3 DNA: TGTGCCAGTAGTATCGCAAAGCAGGGGAGAAATCAGCCC.

This clone was found many times. Coverage ceases 3 residues before the CDR3 finishes, and the germline J gene fills in the end. This sequence joins TRBV7-3 and TRBJ2-2; possible D gene TRBD2, 5 bases. V shed 3 bases and J shed 6 bases, with 14 bases lying between them. There are 15 residues in the CDR3. Germline V gene data show CDR1 as SGHTA and CDR2 as FQGTGA. CDR3 DNA (partial): TGTGCCAGCAGCTTTTCGGGGAGTTGGGCCGGGGAG. Translating it yields CASSFSGSWAGE. The full CDR3 sequence reads CASSFSGSWAGELFF.

There are many counts of this clone. The read comes to an end 3 residues before the CDR3 does, leaving the germline J gene to fill in the end. The chain joins TRBV19 to TRBJ2-7, with 7 bases fitting TRBD1. Germline V CDR1 and CDR2: LNHDA, SQIVND (reference sequence). CDR3 length: 13 amino acids. Trimming removed 4 bases from V and 4 bases from J; junction bases left unmatched: 4. The sequenced CDR3 bases are TGTGCCAGTAGTAGGACAGGACCTTACGAG. Residues: CASSRTGPYE. The entire CDR3 protein reads CASSRTGPYEQYF. Together with reference TRBV19 and TRBJ2-7, the CDR3 gives the full variable domain: DGGITQSPKYLFRKEGQNVTLSCEQNLNHDAMYWYRQDPGQGLRLIYYSQIVNDFQKGDIAEGYSVSREKKESFPLTVTSAQKNPTAFYLCASSRTGPYEQYFGPGTRLTVT.

This clone showed up many times. The read terminates 3 residues before the CDR3 end, so the remaining end is supplied by the germline J gene. This sequence joins TRBV20-1 and TRBJ1-2; TRBD1 might be the D (5 bases). Germline V gene lookup returns CDR1 DFQATT and CDR2 SNEGSKA (reference sequence). V was clipped by 2 bases and J by 1 base, with 17 bases between them. The CDR3 has 16 residues. CDR3 sequence: CSARPGPGIINYGYTF. The covered CDR3 bases are TGCAGTGCTAGACCAGGCCCAGGGATTATTAACTATGGC.

Many counts were recorded for this clone. The CDR3 DNA, read in part, is TGTGCCAGCAGCTTTTATCCGGGGAGCGGGAGTCACCAAGAGACC. Translating it yields CASSFYPGSGSHQET. The whole CDR3 protein is CASSFYPGSGSHQETQYF. This chain links TRBV7-6 with TRBJ2-5; 8 nucleotides match TRBD2. The DNA ends 3 residues before the CDR3 does, and the rest of the CDR3 is filled in from the germline J gene. The CDR3 loop spans 18 amino acids. Germline CDR1 and CDR2: SGHVS and FNYEAQ. V lost 3 bases, J lost 0 bases, and 12 bases stayed unmatched.

The table lists this clone with many counts. Read coverage stops 3 residues before the CDR3 terminus; the germline J gene supplies the remainder. The chain recombines TRBV5-1 with TRBJ2-7, with TRBD1 as a possible D gene (6 bases). The V gene's germline CDR1 is SGHRS and CDR2 YFSETQ. The length of the CDR3 is 14 residues. V gave up 6 bases and J gave up 4 bases, with 17 bases separating them. The CDR3 loop is CASTLGDTGYEQYF. Partial CDR3 DNA: TGCGCCAGCACTTTGGGGGACACTGGATACGAG. The variable domain in full, with the rest retrieved from reference TRBV5-1 and TRBJ2-7, is KAGVTQTPRYLIKTRGQQVTLSCSPISGHRSVSWYQQTPGQGLQFLFEYFSETQRNKGNFPGRFSGRQFSNSRSEMNVSTLELGDSALYLCASTLGDTGYEQYFGPGTRLTVT.

This clone was seen a handful of times. The CDR3 end falls 3 residues outside the read, so it is completed with the germline J gene. The rearrangement uses TRBV5-1 and TRBJ2-5, with D unclear. In germline, CDR1 is SGHRS, CDR2 YFSETQ. V was clipped by 0 bases and J by 1 base, with 7 bases between them. The CDR3 length is 14 residues. The CDR3 reads CASSLVGFQETQYF. Partial CDR3 DNA: TGCGCCAGCAGCTTGGTCGGGTTCCAAGAGACC.

This clone was seen many times. The read falls 3 residues short of the CDR3 end, and the missing part is taken from the germline J gene. V gene TRBV5-1 combines with J gene TRBJ1-1; 7 bases agree with TRBD1. This CDR3 comprises 14 residues. V shed 0 bases, J shed 4 bases, and the junction held 3 bases outside the gene matches. Per germline, CDR1 SGHRS and CDR2 YFSETQ. Incomplete CDR3 DNA: TGCGCCAGCAGCTTGGACAGGGGAGCCACTGAA. This encodes CASSLDRGATE. The whole CDR3 reads CASSLDRGATEAFF.

This clone has at least ten counts. The missing CDR3 end, 3 residues past where the read stops, is filled in from the germline J gene. The chain has TRBV29-1 and TRBJ2-3; 9 bases are a match to TRBD1. After removal of 4 bases from V and 2 bases from J, the junction contained 10 bases not matched to a gene. The CDR3 is made up of 16 amino acids. The germline V gene encodes CDR1 SQVTM and CDR2 ANQGSEA. The CDR3: CSVGSDRGLNTDTQYF. CDR3 bases read: TGCAGCGTTGGCTCGGACAGGGGACTAAACACAGATACG.

There are many counts of this clone. The read ends 3 residues early relative to the CDR3; the germline J gene fills the gap. In the same sample, other DNA sequences code for this CDR3. The rearrangement links TRBV11-2 to TRBJ2-3; D might be TRBD1 (6 bases). The V end lost 0 bases, the J end lost 4 bases, and 11 bases lay between the germline ends. Germline values: CDR1 SGHAT, CDR2 FQNNGV. This CDR3 has 15 amino acids. The chain's CDR3 is CASSLDTGFADTQYF. The sequenced CDR3 bases are TGTGCCAGCAGCTTAGATACAGGGTTCGCAGATACG.

This clone was seen many times. The read ends 3 residues early relative to the CDR3; the germline J gene fills the gap. The chain uses TRBV7-9 and TRBJ2-3; maybe TRBD2 (6 bases). Germline-derived CDR1 and CDR2 are SEHNR and FQNEAQ (reference sequence). The V end lost 1 base, the J end lost 6 bases, and 11 bases lay between the germline ends. CDR3 length: 14 amino acids. CDR3 DNA (partial): TGTGCCAGCAGCTTAGTTAGTGGAGGGGATACG. Amino acids: CASSLVSGGDT. From start to end, the CDR3 is CASSLVSGGDTQYF.

There are many counts of this clone. From the germline J gene comes the end of the CDR3, since the read stops 3 residues before it. V is TRBV5-1 and J is TRBJ1-1; the D gene is possibly TRBD1 (6 bases). This CDR3 is built from 14 residues. CDR1 and CDR2 (germline): SGHRS, YFSETQ. Trimming stripped 5 bases from V and 5 bases from J, with 16 bases between. The CDR3 region is CASSSEQGRTEAFF. The sequenced part of the CDR3 DNA is TGCGCCAGCAGTTCAGAACAGGGTCGGACTGAA.

The table lists this clone with many counts. The CDR3 end falls 3 residues outside the read, so it is completed with the germline J gene. The chain recombines TRBV19 with TRBJ2-7; 8 bases map to TRBD1. The CDR3 has 15 residues. V was clipped by 5 bases and J by 4 bases; unmatched bases: 10. Looked up from germline, CDR1 is LNHDA and CDR2 is SQIVND (reference sequence). CDR3 loop: CASSSERTGRYEQYF. The CDR3 bases that were read are TGTGCCAGTAGTTCAGAACGGACAGGGAGGTACGAG.

This clone was observed many times. The read finishes 3 residues shy of the CDR3 end, and the germline J gene is used to complete it. This chain joins TRBV7-9 and TRBJ2-1; D possibly corresponds to TRBD1 (6 bases). CDR3 length equals 13 residues. CDR1 is SEHNR and CDR2 is FQNEAQ in the germline V gene (reference sequence). Trimming stripped 4 bases from V and 7 bases from J, with 11 bases between. CDR3 residues: CASSSNQGNEQFF. The covered CDR3 bases are TGTGCCAGCAGCTCCAACCAGGGGAATGAG. Looking up the rest from reference TRBV7-9 and TRBJ2-1 gives the full variable domain: DTGVSQNPRHKITKRGQNVTFRCDPISEHNRLYWYRQTLGQGPEFLTYFQNEAQLEKSRLLSDRFSAERPKGSFSTLEIQRTEQGDSAMYLCASSSNQGNEQFFGPGTRLTVL.

Ten or more counts support this clone. The read terminates 3 residues before the CDR3 end, so the remaining end is supplied by the germline J gene. The V gene is TRBV5-1, the J gene TRBJ2-1; 9 bases are a match to TRBD2. CDR1 is SGHRS, CDR2 YFSETQ, per germline. V shed 4 bases and J 7 bases; nucleotides not matched to a gene: 12. CDR3 size: 16 residues. CDR3 amino acids: CASSVLSSGNQNEQFF. The CDR3 bases that were read are TGCGCCAGCAGCGTGCTATCTAGCGGGAATCAAAATGAG. The full variable domain, with the rest looked up from reference TRBV5-1 and TRBJ2-1, is KAGVTQTPRYLIKTRGQQVTLSCSPISGHRSVSWYQQTPGQGLQFLFEYFSETQRNKGNFPGRFSGRQFSNSRSEMNVSTLELGDSALYLCASSVLSSGNQNEQFFGPGTRLTVL.

This clone came up a few times. The observed sequence ends 3 residues before the CDR3 terminus, with the missing tail filled in from the germline J gene. The rearrangement joins TRBV2 to TRBJ1-5, with 9 positions matching TRBD1. The CDR3 is 14 amino acids. Germline V gene sequence: CDR1 SNHLY, CDR2 FYNNEI. V trimming: 5 bases; J trimming: 2 bases; junction bases outside the gene matches: 1. Partial CDR3 DNA: TGTGCCAGCAGTTGGGACAGGGGCAATCAGCCC. Its protein is CASSWDRGNQP. The whole CDR3 sequence is CASSWDRGNQPQHF.

In its sample, this clone was seen many times. The observed sequence ends 3 residues before the CDR3 terminus, with the missing tail filled in from the germline J gene. The chain carries TRBV10-3 and TRBJ2-1; TRBD2 matches 10 bases. The V and J ends lost 2 bases and 9 bases, in that order; junction bases with no gene match: 7. This CDR3 region has 15 residues. Germline values: CDR1 ENHRY, CDR2 SYGVKD. CDR3 loop: CAISERTSGTSEQFF. Incomplete CDR3 DNA: TGTGCCATCAGTGAGAGGACTAGCGGTACTTCTGAG.

This clone was seen ten or more times. The read halts 3 residues ahead of the CDR3 end, with the missing end drawn from the germline J gene. The rearrangement links TRBV29-1 to TRBJ1-4, with D perhaps matching TRBD1 (5 bases). Per germline, CDR1 SQVTM and CDR2 ANQGSEA. The CDR3 runs 14 residues. Between the trimmed V and J ends, which lost 6 bases and 8 bases, there was a span of 19 bases. This CDR3 reads CSVALTGLSEKLFF. CDR3 bases read: TGCAGCGTGGCCCTGACGGGACTTTCCGAAAAA.

The sample holds many counts of this clone. The read ends 3 residues before the CDR3 terminus; that terminus is restored from the germline J gene. The chain joins TRBV10-2 to TRBJ2-6; D perhaps matches TRBD1 (5 bases). The CDR3 has 17 residues. The V and J ends lost 7 bases and 0 bases respectively, with 16 bases between them. Germline V gives CDR1 WSHSY, CDR2 SAAADI. Incomplete CDR3 DNA: TGCGCCAGCATAAGTGGGCAGGGCCGCTCTGGGGCCAACGTC. Its translation is CASISGQGRSGANV. Given in full, the CDR3 is CASISGQGRSGANVLTF.